The 25 T cell receptor beta chains given below trace back to one sample, sequenced in a study of cytomegalovirus exposure and HLA in healthy donors. 13 Jbeta primers and 60 Vbeta primers were used for the PCR. The protocol was immunoSEQ multiplex PCR, while the TCRdb copy is restricted to in-frame clones and leaves out a portion. The sample holds over 200,000 clones, around 89% seen once. The material sequenced was PBMCs. These receptors were collected from a woman younger than 35 in good health and CMV-seronegative.

The chain joins TRBV20-1 to TRBJ2-3; 7 nucleotides align to TRBD1. This CDR3 is 11 amino acids long. After removal of 8 bases from V and 3 bases from J, the junction contained 2 bases not matched to a gene. Germline CDR1 DFQATT, CDR2 SNEGSKA (reference sequence). DNA of the CDR3: TGCAGTACAGGGGTAACAGATACGCAGTATTTT. The encoded protein is CSTGVTDTQYF.

This clone has just a few counts. The chain carries TRBV11-2 and TRBJ2-7; TRBD1 matches 7 bases. Germline V gene data show CDR1 as SGHAT and CDR2 as FQNNGV. J lost 2 bases, V lost 3 bases, and 4 bases had no gene match. This CDR3 is built from 14 residues. Written as DNA, the CDR3 is TGTGCCAGCAGCTTCGGGACAGCCGCCTACGAGCAGTACTTC. Translated, it gives CASSFGTAAYEQYF.

The J gene is TRBJ1-3, the V gene TRBV18, with 8 bases identical to TRBD1. Trimming at V came to 3 bases and at J to 0 bases, leaving 4 bases not matched to a gene. The CDR3 consists of 16 residues. CDR1 and CDR2 from the germline V gene are KGHSH and LQKENI. CDR3 DNA: TGTGCCAGCTCACCTTCAACAGGGGGCTCTGGAAACACCATATATTTT. Protein: CASSPSTGGSGNTIYF.

This chain links TRBV12-5 with TRBJ2-5; 11 nucleotides align to TRBD1. Germline V lookup: CDR1 LGHNT, CDR2 FRNRAP. V trimming: 6 bases; J trimming: 4 bases; junction bases outside the gene matches: 7. The CDR3 covers 15 residues. CDR3 sequence reads: CASGLGQGEGETQYF. DNA for the CDR3: TGTGCTAGTGGCCTGGGACAGGGGGAAGGAGAGACCCAGTACTTC.

This clone was counted a single time. This chain uses TRBV4-3 with TRBJ1-1, with a possible D match to TRBD1 (6 bases). Germline V gives CDR1 LGHNA, CDR2 YSLEER. This CDR3 is 16 amino acids long. Trimming cost V 0 bases and J 5 bases, with 16 bases left between them. The CDR3 loop is CASSQDPTGGMTEAFF. The CDR3 DNA sequence: TGCGCCAGCAGCCAAGATCCGACAGGCGGTATGACTGAAGCTTTCTTT.

The V and J genes are TRBV29-1 and TRBJ2-5; maybe TRBD2 (6 bases). This CDR3 region has 14 residues. The V end was cut by 0 bases, the J end by 4 bases, with 12 bases between. Germline values: CDR1 SQVTM, CDR2 ANQGSEA. The CDR3 DNA follows: TGCAGCGTTGAAGATCACCGGAGGGGAGAGACCCAGTACTTC. This encodes CSVEDHRRGETQYF.

This clone was seen a single time. The rearrangement uses TRBV10-3 and TRBJ2-3; 8 bases agree with TRBD2. V shed 7 bases and J 2 bases; nucleotides not matched to a gene: 5. Germline V gene lookup returns CDR1 ENHRY and CDR2 SYGVKD. The CDR3 runs 14 residues. The CDR3 reads CAIKAGVPTDTQYF. CDR3 sequence (DNA): TGTGCCATCAAAGCGGGGGTTCCCACAGATACGCAGTATTTT.

This clone occurred a few times. The rearrangement links TRBV13 to TRBJ1-1; D unresolved. CDR3 size: 14 residues. Trimming pared 2 bases from V and 1 base from J, leaving 8 bases between. Germline V gene lookup returns CDR1 PRHDT and CDR2 FYEKMQ (reference sequence). CDR3 loop: CASSLLGGNTEAFF. CDR3 coding DNA: TGTGCCAGCAGCTTACTAGGAGGGAACACTGAAGCTTTCTTT. The full variable domain, completed using reference TRBV13 and TRBJ1-1, is AAGVIQSPRHLIKEKRETATLKCYPIPRHDTVYWYQQGPGQDPQFLISFYEKMQSDKGSIPDRFSAQQFSDYHSELNMSSLELGDSALYFCASSLLGGNTEAFFGQGTRLTVV.

The chain recombines TRBV29-1 with TRBJ1-5; D is possibly TRBD1 (6 bases). V lost 4 bases and J 3 bases, leaving 10 bases between the germline ends. CDR3 size: 13 residues. Germline CDR1 and CDR2: SQVTM and ANQGSEA. The CDR3 nucleotides read TGCAGCGTTGGGACAGCCTACAATCAGCCCCAGCATTTT. Protein sequence: CSVGTAYNQPQHF. The full variable domain, its missing parts supplied by reference TRBV29-1 and TRBJ1-5, is SAVISQKPSRDICQRGTSLTIQCQVDSQVTMMFWYRQQPGQSLTLIATANQGSEATYESGFVIDKFPISRPNLTFSTLTVSNMSPEDSSIYLCSVGTAYNQPQHFGDGTRLSIL.

The chain carries TRBV23-1 and TRBJ1-2; maybe TRBD1 (5 bases). TRBV23-1 qualifies as an ORF whose function is uncertain. Trimming removed 0 bases from V and 1 base from J, with 6 bases in between. The CDR3 totals 14 residues. CDR3 in DNA: TGCGCCAGCAGTCAATCAGGGGTTAACTATGGCTACACCTTC. It specifies CASSQSGVNYGYTF.

The gene calls are TRBV19 and TRBJ1-6; unclear D gene. CDR3 size: 12 residues. Germline-derived CDR1 and CDR2 are LNHDA and SQIVND (reference sequence). The V end lost 0 bases, the J end lost 10 bases, and 4 bases lay between the germline ends. CDR3 amino acids: CASSIEGSPLHF. CDR3 in DNA: TGTGCCAGTAGTATAGAGGGCTCACCCCTCCACTTT.

This chain connects TRBV27 to TRBJ1-1; 7 bases fit TRBD1. V dropped 4 bases and J dropped 0; count of bases not matched to a gene: 8. In germline, CDR1 is MNHEY, CDR2 SMNVEV (reference sequence). The CDR3 sequence is 16 residues long. CDR3 in DNA: TGTGCCAGCAGTTCCTATGGGACAGCGATGAACACTGAAGCTTTCTTT. Translating it yields CASSSYGTAMNTEAFF.

This chain joins TRBV6-6 and TRBJ2-4; the D gene is possibly TRBD2 (5 bases). Germline V gene sequence: CDR1 MNHNY, CDR2 SVGAGI (reference sequence). The CDR3 is 13 amino acids. Trimming removed 5 bases at V and 0 bases at J, with 5 bases between. The CDR3 sequence: CASSREAKNIQYF. The CDR3 nucleotides are TGTGCCAGCAGTCGGGAAGCCAAAAACATTCAGTACTTC.

This sequence joins TRBV15 and TRBJ2-4; D is perhaps TRBD1 (6 bases). V lost 8 bases to trimming and J lost 3 bases, with 14 bases between them. From germline, CDR1 is LNHNV and CDR2 YYDKDF (reference sequence). The CDR3 contains 14 residues. The CDR3 DNA is TGTGCCACCTCCCAGCAGGGGCTCAAAAACATTCAGTACTTC. Translated: CATSQQGLKNIQYF.

This clone was observed a single time. The rearrangement joins TRBV27 to TRBJ2-1; 8 bases map to TRBD1. V was clipped by 6 bases and J by 4 bases; unmatched bases: 5. Germline V lookup: CDR1 MNHEY, CDR2 SMNVEV (reference sequence). The CDR3 loop spans 14 amino acids. The CDR3, as DNA: TGTGCCAGCAGGGTACAGGGGGTTTACAATGAGCAGTTCTTC. The encoded protein is CASRVQGVYNEQFF.

The chain is built from TRBV6-5 and TRBJ2-7, with no clear D. V was shortened by 10 bases and J by 0 bases, with 10 bases between the two germline ends. The CDR3 covers 12 residues. Germline CDR1 and CDR2: MNHEY and SVGAGI. CDR3 protein: CATRRSSYEQYF. CDR3 nucleotide sequence: TGTGCCACGAGGCGGAGCTCCTACGAGCAGTACTTC.

V gene TRBV7-4 combines with J gene TRBJ2-1, with 8 positions matching TRBD2. Germline V gives CDR1 SGHVT, CDR2 SQSDAQ. There are 16 residues in the CDR3. V lost 4 bases to trimming and J lost 5 bases; unmatched junction nucleotides: 10. CDR3 region: CASSSTSGRRDNEQFF. The DNA for the CDR3 is TGTGCCAGCAGCTCTACTAGCGGCAGGAGGGACAATGAGCAGTTCTTC.

The chain has TRBV6-6 and TRBJ1-2, with a weak D call TRBD1 (6 bases). Germline CDR1 is MNHNY and CDR2 is SVGAGI (reference sequence). Deletions cut 2 bases from V and 3 bases from J, with 10 bases between. The CDR3 totals 14 residues. The DNA of the CDR3 is TGTGCCAGCAGTTACAGGGACAAAGACTATGGCTACACCTTC. This codes for CASSYRDKDYGYTF.

V is TRBV2 and J is TRBJ2-5, with TRBD1 identical over 7 bases. Germline CDR1 and CDR2: SNHLY and FYNNEI. The V and J ends lost 5 bases and 4 bases, in that order; junction bases with no gene match: 4. This CDR3 is built from 13 residues. The CDR3 DNA sequence: TGTGCCAGCAGTCAGGGACAGCGAGAGACCCAGTACTTC. It specifies CASSQGQRETQYF. The full variable domain, its missing parts supplied by reference TRBV2 and TRBJ2-5, is EPEVTQTPSHQVTQMGQEVILRCVPISNHLYFYWYRQILGQKVEFLVSFYNNEISEKSEIFDDQFSVERPDGSNFTLKIRSTKLEDSAMYFCASSQGQRETQYFGPGTRLLVL.

The rearrangement joins TRBV6-1 to TRBJ2-7, with D tentatively TRBD2 (6 bases). CDR1 and CDR2 from the germline V gene are MNHNS and SASEGT. V was shortened by 1 base and J by 7 bases, with 11 bases between the two germline ends. The CDR3 length is 13 residues. The CDR3 nucleotides are TGTGCCAGCAGTGAAGAAGGAGGGTGGGAGCAGTACTTC. It codes for CASSEEGGWEQYF.

This chain connects TRBV6-5 to TRBJ1-1; D call uncertain. The germline V and J ends were trimmed by 2 bases and 1 base, with 11 bases remaining between them. This CDR3 region has 15 residues. Germline assignment: CDR1 MNHEY and CDR2 SVGAGI. The CDR3 coding sequence is TGTGCCAGCAGTTACGAAGGCGGGTCGAACACTGAAGCTTTCTTT. This encodes CASSYEGGSNTEAFF.

This chain connects TRBV4-2 to TRBJ1-2, with 7 bases identical to TRBD1. The CDR3 length is 14 residues. CDR1 LGHNA and CDR2 YNFKEQ come from the germline V gene. V shed 0 bases and J 5 bases; nucleotides not matched to a gene: 3. The CDR3 loop is CASSQEGTDYGYTF. The CDR3 coding sequence is TGTGCCAGCAGCCAAGAGGGGACAGATTATGGCTACACCTTC.

The CDR3 loop reads CASSERTSQETQYF. CDR3 coding DNA: TGTGCCAGCAGTGAACGGACTAGTCAAGAGACCCAGTACTTC. The chain uses TRBV2 and TRBJ2-5; TRBD2 aligns across 7 bases. The germline V gene encodes CDR1 SNHLY and CDR2 FYNNEI. Trimming at V came to 2 bases and at J to 2 bases, leaving 2 bases not matched to a gene. The CDR3 is 14 residues long.

This clone has just one count. The chain carries TRBV29-1 and TRBJ2-7, with 9 positions matching TRBD2. Germline CDR1 SQVTM, CDR2 ANQGSEA. The CDR3 extends over 15 amino acids. The ends lost 4 bases at V and 0 bases at J; junction bases unmatched: 7. CDR3 sequence: CSVVWAGGSSYEQYF. The CDR3 DNA is TGCAGCGTTGTTTGGGCGGGAGGGAGCTCCTACGAGCAGTACTTC.

V gene TRBV4-1 combines with J gene TRBJ1-3; possibly TRBD1 for D (6 bases). Trimming pared 2 bases from V and 0 bases from J, leaving 14 bases between. The CDR3 loop spans 17 amino acids. Germline V CDR1 and CDR2: MGHRA, YSYEKL. The CDR3 loop is CASSQPVGGASGNTIYF. The CDR3 bases are TGCGCCAGCAGCCAACCCGTTGGGGGGGCCTCTGGAAACACCATATATTTT.